This section outlines one T cell receptor beta chain sequence together with its context. The CDR3 extends over 13 amino acids. CDR1 is SGHAT, CDR2 FQNNGV, per germline. Trimming removed 1 base at V and 7 bases at J, with 8 bases between. cDNA came from about 0.51 to 1 ug RNA primed by random hexamers. Amplification of TCR beta CDR3 by immunoSEQ multiplex PCR spanned 54 Vbeta and 13 Jbeta. TCRdb redid the calling of the immunoSEQ multiplex PCR reads with MiXCR, one entry per CDR3 protein. This table has 75,000 to 100,000 distinct CDR3 sequences, 85% to 95% appearing once. The data were taken from a study of CD8 T cells in Susac syndrome.

The source material was CD8+ T cells from PBMCs. J is TRBJ2-1 and V is TRBV11-2; D not certain. This receptor was identified in a human donor with Susac syndrome. The CDR3 sequence is CASSLGSENEQFF. The DNA of the CDR3 is TGTGCCAGCAGCTTAGGATCAGAGAATGAGCAGTTCTTC.